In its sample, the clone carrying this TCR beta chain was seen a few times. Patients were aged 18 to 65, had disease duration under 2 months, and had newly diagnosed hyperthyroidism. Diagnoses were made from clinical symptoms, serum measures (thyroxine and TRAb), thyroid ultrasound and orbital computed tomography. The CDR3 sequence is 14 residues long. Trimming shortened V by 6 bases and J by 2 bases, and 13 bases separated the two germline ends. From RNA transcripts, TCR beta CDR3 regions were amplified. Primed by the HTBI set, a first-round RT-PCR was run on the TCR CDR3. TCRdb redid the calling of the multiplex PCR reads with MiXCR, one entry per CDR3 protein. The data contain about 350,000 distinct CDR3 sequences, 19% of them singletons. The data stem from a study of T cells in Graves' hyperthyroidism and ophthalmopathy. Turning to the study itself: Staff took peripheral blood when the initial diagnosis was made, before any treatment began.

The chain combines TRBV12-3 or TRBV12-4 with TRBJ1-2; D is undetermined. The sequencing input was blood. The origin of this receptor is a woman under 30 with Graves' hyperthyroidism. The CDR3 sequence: CASSHSGPNYGYTF. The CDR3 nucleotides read TGTGCCAGCAGCCACAGCGGCCCAAACTATGGCTACACCTTC.